The 22 T cell receptor beta chains below all came from one sample that was sequenced in a study of patients and donors after allogeneic stem cell transplantation. TCRdb analysed the RT-PCR reads with MiXCR anew, one entry per CDR3 protein. The table records about 160,000 distinct CDR3 sequences, roughly 24% of them present only once. Sequenced input: blood, either unsorted or a sorted T cell fraction (not recorded which). These receptors were obtained from a human donor who was either an allogeneic HSCT recipient or a stem cell or donor lymphocyte infusion donor (not recorded which). It is not recorded whose cells these are; they may come from a transplant donor.

This clonotype appeared many times. The V call is TRBV2, the J call TRBJ1-1, with a weak D call TRBD1 (6 bases). CDR1 is SNHLY and CDR2 is FYNNEI in the germline V gene. Trimming removed 4 bases at V and 7 bases at J, with 16 bases between. The CDR3 covers 14 residues. CDR3 DNA: TGTGCCAGCAGTGTGACCGGGACACCCAATGAAGCTTTCTTT. It codes for CASSVTGTPNEAFF.

This clonotype was detected only a few times. The chain links TRBV18 to TRBJ1-5, with no clear D. This CDR3 has 16 residues. V was clipped by 2 bases and J by 0 bases, with 11 bases between them. Germline V lookup: CDR1 KGHSH, CDR2 LQKENI. CDR3 in DNA: TGTGCCAGCTCACCAAAGGTGGCAAATAGCAATCAGCCCCAGCATTTT. It translates to CASSPKVANSNQPQHF.

This clonotype has ten or more counts. The rearrangement links TRBV20-1 to TRBJ1-5, with D perhaps TRBD1 (5 bases). This CDR3 has 13 residues. Germline CDR1 reads DFQATT; CDR2 reads SNEGSKA (reference sequence). Trimming removed 3 bases from V and 5 bases from J, with 11 bases in between. For the CDR3, the DNA is TGCAGTGCTAGGACTTCGGGGGATCAGCCCCAGCATTTT. Amino acid sequence: CSARTSGDQPQHF.

This clonotype occurred once. The V gene is TRBV27, the J gene TRBJ1-2; TRBD1 might be the D (5 bases). V lost 0 bases and J lost 5, with 16 bases in between. This CDR3 is built from 16 residues. Germline lookup yields CDR1 MNHEY and CDR2 SMNVEV (reference sequence). The CDR3 DNA reads TGTGCCAGCAGTTTATCTCCTAGGACACGGATTTATGGCTACACCTTC. As protein: CASSLSPRTRIYGYTF.

The table lists this clonotype with a few counts. The chain uses TRBV4-2 and TRBJ1-2; D gene uncertain. The germline gives CDR1 LGHNA, CDR2 YNFKEQ. The CDR3 has 16 amino acids. The V end lost 0 bases, the J end lost 1 base, and 12 bases lay between the germline ends. CDR3 protein: CASSQEVQTNNYGYTF. The CDR3 nucleotides read TGTGCCAGCAGCCAAGAAGTACAGACTAATAACTATGGCTACACCTTC.

This clonotype was seen a few times. V gene TRBV20-1 combines with J gene TRBJ2-3; no reliable D call. CDR3 length: 15 amino acids. Looked up from germline, CDR1 is DFQATT and CDR2 is SNEGSKA (reference sequence). The ends were cut back, 3 bases at V and 1 base at J, with 14 bases in the middle. The CDR3 sequence: CSASGKLGGTDTQYF. In DNA form, the CDR3 reads TGCAGTGCTAGTGGCAAGCTGGGTGGCACAGATACGCAGTATTTT.

V usage is TRBV5-1 and J usage is TRBJ2-3, with TRBD1 matching 9 bases. Germline CDR1 SGHRS, CDR2 YFSETQ. CDR3 length: 14 amino acids. The trim removed 0 bases at V and 8 bases at J, leaving 4 bases unmatched. CDR3 in DNA: TGCGCCAGCAGCTTGGAGGGACAGGGAGGTACGCAGTATTTT. Encoded protein: CASSLEGQGGTQYF.

This clonotype turned up a few times. This chain links TRBV20-1 with TRBJ1-1, with D possibly being TRBD1 (6 bases). Trimming took off 3 bases at V and 5 bases at J, with 16 bases between the two ends. CDR1 and CDR2 (germline): DFQATT, SNEGSKA (reference sequence). The CDR3 runs to 14 residues. CDR3 sequence reads: CSASGSGTSTEAFF. DNA of the CDR3: TGCAGTGCTAGTGGTTCAGGGACATCGACTGAAGCTTTCTTT.

This clonotype was picked up a small number of times. The genes are TRBV20-1 and TRBJ2-1, with no clear D. CDR1 and CDR2 from the germline V gene are DFQATT and SNEGSKA (reference sequence). V gave up 0 bases and J gave up 2 bases, with 11 bases separating them. The CDR3 totals 15 residues. CDR3 loop: CSARDLPAPYNEQFF. CDR3 sequence (DNA): TGCAGTGCTAGAGATCTCCCAGCCCCCTACAATGAGCAGTTCTTC.

This clonotype occurred a few times. The V call is TRBV12-3 or TRBV12-4, the J call TRBJ1-2; D is unresolved. The CDR3 is 17 residues long. Trimming cost V 3 bases and J 4 bases, with 21 bases left between them. The CDR3 DNA sequence: TGTGCCAGCAGTTTCGCAATGGTCCTTACGGGTAGCTATGGCTACACCTTC. It codes for CASSFAMVLTGSYGYTF.

This clonotype has only a few counts. J is TRBJ1-4 and V is TRBV27; D is uncertain. Looked up from germline, CDR1 is MNHEY and CDR2 is SMNVEV (reference sequence). V was shortened by 4 bases and J by 5 bases, with 14 bases between the two germline ends. CDR3 length: 15 residues. The CDR3 sequence is CASSSRETRNEKLFF. For the CDR3, the DNA is TGTGCCAGCAGTTCAAGAGAGACGAGAAATGAAAAACTGTTTTTT.

This clonotype appeared once. This chain uses TRBV20-1 with TRBJ2-1; D possibly corresponds to TRBD1 (5 bases). The CDR3 has 12 amino acids. The germline V gene encodes CDR1 DFQATT and CDR2 SNEGSKA (reference sequence). The V gene lost 4 bases and the J gene lost 9 bases, with 13 bases spanning the gap. The CDR3 spells CSANQGSVEQFF. The CDR3 nucleotides read TGCAGTGCTAACCAGGGATCGGTTGAGCAGTTCTTC.

This chain joins TRBV9 and TRBJ2-7; a weak D match, TRBD1 (6 bases). The CDR3 has 16 amino acids. V was clipped by 0 bases and J by 3 bases, with 16 bases between them. The germline V gene encodes CDR1 SGDLS and CDR2 YYNGEE. CDR3 nucleotides: TGTGCCAGCAGCGTAGCCGCGGACAGCATTCACTACGAGCAGTACTTC. Amino acid sequence: CASSVAADSIHYEQYF.

In its sample, this clonotype was seen a few times. The chain is built from TRBV12-3 or TRBV12-4 and TRBJ2-3; the D is unclear. The ends were cut back, 4 bases at V and 7 bases at J, with 15 bases in the middle. The CDR3 is 14 residues long. CDR3 in amino acids: CASSSPAAPYTQYF. CDR3 sequence (DNA): TGTGCCAGCAGTTCCCCGGCCGCACCATATACGCAGTATTTT.

J is TRBJ1-2 and V is TRBV29-1; D is uncertain. Germline CDR1 SQVTM, CDR2 ANQGSEA. Trimming shortened V by 6 bases and J by 8 bases, and 16 bases separated the two germline ends. CDR3 length equals 12 residues. Here the CDR3 reads CSVDFRANGYTF. CDR3 nucleotide sequence: TGCAGCGTCGACTTTCGGGCCAACGGCTACACCTTC.

A few counts support this clonotype. The chain employs TRBV10-3 and TRBJ2-4; unclear D gene. Germline V gene lookup returns CDR1 ENHRY and CDR2 SYGVKD. This CDR3 has 17 amino acids. V was cut by 2 bases and J by 0 bases, with 14 bases left in between. CDR3 amino acids: CAISEEQSSRAKNIQYF. Here the CDR3 DNA reads TGTGCCATCAGTGAGGAACAGAGTTCCCGAGCCAAAAACATTCAGTACTTC.

A remark on this clonotype: At one of its ends the junction is not consistent with the germline gene, which may arise from a read error. V and J are TRBV18 and TRBJ1-4; TRBD1 agrees at 8 bases. The CDR3 consists of 13 residues. In germline, CDR1 is KGHSH, CDR2 LQKENI. The CDR3 DNA reads as TGTGCCAGCTCACCGACAGGGGATGAAATACTGTTTTTT. It translates to CASSPTGDEILFF.

The table lists this clonotype with a few counts. This rearrangement joins TRBV5-1 to TRBJ2-7; 8 bases match TRBD2. Germline trimming cut 0 bases from V and 6 bases from J; bases unmatched to any gene: 8. The germline V gene has CDR1 SGHRS and CDR2 YFSETQ. There are 15 residues in the CDR3. The CDR3 protein is CASSLVPGLESEQYF. Written as DNA, the CDR3 is TGCGCCAGCAGCTTGGTCCCGGGACTAGAGTCCGAGCAGTACTTC.

The chain employs TRBV4-1 and TRBJ2-1; D might be TRBD2 (5 bases). Trimming pared 7 bases from V and 8 bases from J, leaving 15 bases between. The CDR3 has 13 residues. Germline V gene sequence: CDR1 MGHRA, CDR2 YSYEKL. Written as DNA, the CDR3 is TGCGCCAGCACCCTAGCCCTAGCCGATGAGCAGTTCTTC. Encoded protein: CASTLALADEQFF.

This clonotype appeared a few times. V usage is TRBV29-1 and J usage is TRBJ1-1, with a possible D match to TRBD1 (6 bases). This CDR3 is 13 amino acids long. Per the germline V gene, CDR1 is SQVTM and CDR2 is ANQGSEA. Trimming cost V 0 bases and J 6 bases, with 11 bases left between them. This CDR3 reads CSVEEDSLPEAFF. In DNA, the CDR3 is TGCAGCGTTGAAGAGGACAGCCTGCCTGAAGCTTTCTTT.

The chain joins TRBV20-1 to TRBJ2-7; D remains ambiguous. Germline CDR1 and CDR2: DFQATT and SNEGSKA (reference sequence). Trimming cost V 4 bases and J 5 bases, with 9 bases left between them. This CDR3 is 11 amino acids long. Here the CDR3 reads CSATTFDEQYF. As DNA, the CDR3 is TGCAGTGCTACAACGTTTGACGAGCAGTACTTC.

This clonotype was found a few times. The chain uses TRBV18 and TRBJ1-3; a weak D match, TRBD1 (5 bases). The germline V and J ends were trimmed by 3 bases and 0 bases, with 24 bases remaining between them. Germline CDR1 is KGHSH and CDR2 is LQKENI. The CDR3 covers 20 residues. CDR3 loop: CASSPTRVGEDSFSGNTIYF. Written as DNA, the CDR3 is TGTGCCAGCTCACCGACCAGAGTGGGGGAAGACAGTTTCTCTGGAAACACCATATATTTT. The entire variable domain, with the rest obtained from reference TRBV18 and TRBJ1-3, is as follows: NAGVMQNPRHLVRRRGQEARLRCSPMKGHSHVYWYRQLPEEGLKFMVYLQKENIIDESGMPKERFSAEFPKEGPSILRIQQVVRGDSAAYFCASSPTRVGEDSFSGNTIYFGEGSWLTVV.